The present T cell receptor (beta chain) was sequenced within a study of shared clonotypes between healthy human individuals. The protocol was immunoSEQ multiplex PCR, while the TCRdb copy is restricted to in-frame clones and leaves out a portion. In the table there are roughly 2.4 million clones, around 95% of which are singletons. All of the donors resided in Nashville, Tennessee, and each was a Caucasian adult. The CDR3 is made up of 12 amino acids. Germline V CDR1 and CDR2: MNHNY, SVGAGI (reference sequence). With 11 bases removed from V and 0 bases from J, the gap between germline ends came to 8 bases.

The receptor's source is a man between 18 and 29 years old in good health. The V gene is TRBV6-6, the J gene TRBJ1-5; D unclear. What was sequenced was naive CD4+ T cells sorted from blood. Subset defined: CD45RA+ positively selected. CDR3 sequence: CAAGHSNQPQHF. The CDR3 DNA is TGTGCCGCGGGTCATAGCAATCAGCCCCAGCATTTT.